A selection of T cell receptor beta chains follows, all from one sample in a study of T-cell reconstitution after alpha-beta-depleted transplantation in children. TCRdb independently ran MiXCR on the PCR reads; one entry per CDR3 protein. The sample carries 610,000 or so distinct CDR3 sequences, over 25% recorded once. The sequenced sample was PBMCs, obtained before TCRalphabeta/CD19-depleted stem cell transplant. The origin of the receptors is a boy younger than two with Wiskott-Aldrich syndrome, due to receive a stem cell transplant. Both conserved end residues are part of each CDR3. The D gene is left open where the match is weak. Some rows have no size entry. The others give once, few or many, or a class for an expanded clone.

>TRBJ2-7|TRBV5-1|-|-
TGCGCCAGCAGGACCAGGACAGAGGACTACGAGCAGTACTTC
CASRTRTEDYEQYF
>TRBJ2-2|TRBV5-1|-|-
TGCGCCAGCAGCTTTCAGGGGACACCGACCGGGGAGCTGTTTTTT
CASSFQGTPTGELFF
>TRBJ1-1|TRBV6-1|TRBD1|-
TGTGCCAGCAGCTCCCATGACAGGGAAACCAGTGAAGCTTTCTTT
CASSSHDRETSEAFF
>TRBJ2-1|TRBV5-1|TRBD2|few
TGCGCCAGCAGCCCGGGACTAGCGGGAGTGCAGTTCTTC
CASSPGLAGVQFF
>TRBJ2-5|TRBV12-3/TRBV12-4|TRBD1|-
TGTGCCAGCAGTTTCGACCGCTGGACAGGGGAAGAGACCCAGTACTTC
CASSFDRWTGEETQYF
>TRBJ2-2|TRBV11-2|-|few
TGTGCCAGCAGCTTAATTGGAGGCACTCACACCGGGGAGCTGTTTTTT
CASSLIGGTHTGELFF
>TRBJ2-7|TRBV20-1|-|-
TGCAGTGCTAGGGAGGGGGCGAGTGGAGTCGAGCAGTACTTC
CSAREGASGVEQYF
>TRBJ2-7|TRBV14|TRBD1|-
TGTGCCAGCAGCCCGACAGGGAGCGCCTACGAGCAGTACTTC
CASSPTGSAYEQYF
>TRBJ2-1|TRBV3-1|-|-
TGTGCCAGCAGCCAAGTCGCAACGGGAGTGACCAATGAGCAGTTCTTC
CASSQVATGVTNEQFF
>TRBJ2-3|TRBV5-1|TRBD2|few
TGCGCCAGCAGCTTTTCCCCCTTGGCGGGAGGGCCCGAAGATACGCAGTATTTT
CASSFSPLAGGPEDTQYF
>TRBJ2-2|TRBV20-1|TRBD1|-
TGCAGTGCTAGTGTCAGGGGGCTTACCGGGGAGCTGTTTTTT
CSASVRGLTGELFF
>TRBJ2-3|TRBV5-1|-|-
TGCGCCAGCAGCCGTCAACCTGGGCCCACAGATACGCAGTATTTT
CASSRQPGPTDTQYF
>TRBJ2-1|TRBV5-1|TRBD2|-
TGCGCCAGCAGCATAGGACTAGCGGGAGTCAATGAGCAGTTCTTC
CASSIGLAGVNEQFF
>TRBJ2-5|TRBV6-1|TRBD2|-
TGTGCCAGCAGTACCCGGACTAGCGGAGAGACCCAGTACTTC
CASSTRTSGETQYF
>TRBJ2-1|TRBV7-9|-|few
TGTGCCAGCTTAATCGGTGTGAGCTCCTACAATGAGCAGTTCTTC
CASLIGVSSYNEQFF
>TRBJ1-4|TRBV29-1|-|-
TGCAGCGTTGAAGATCACAGGGAGGGCGAAAAACTGTTTTTT
CSVEDHREGEKLFF
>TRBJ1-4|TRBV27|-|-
TGTGCCAGCAGTACGACAGGTTTTGGTAATGAAAAACTGTTTTTT
CASSTTGFGNEKLFF
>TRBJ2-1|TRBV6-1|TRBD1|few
TGTGCCAGCACCGACAGGGGATCCCCCTACAATGAGCAGTTCTTC
CASTDRGSPYNEQFF
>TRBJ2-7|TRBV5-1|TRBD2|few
TGCGCCAGCAGCTTAGAGGAGCGGGAGGGCTACGAGCAGTACTTC
CASSLEEREGYEQYF
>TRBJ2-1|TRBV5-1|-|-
TGCGCCAGCAGCTTGGTCGGGGGGCGCGGGTACAATGAGCAGTTCTTC
CASSLVGGRGYNEQFF
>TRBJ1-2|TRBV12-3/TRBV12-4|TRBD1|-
TGTGCCAGCACCGGACAGGGTGACTATGGCTACACCTTC
CASTGQGDYGYTF
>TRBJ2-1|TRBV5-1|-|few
TGCGCCAGCAGCTTTCGACTAGATAATTACAATGAGCAGTTCTTC
CASSFRLDNYNEQFF
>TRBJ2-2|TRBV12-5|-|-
TGTGCTAGTGGTTTGCTTCGGGGTACAGGCACCGGGGAGCTGTTTTTT
CASGLLRGTGTGELFF
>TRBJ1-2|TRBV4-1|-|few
TGCGCCAGCAGCCAAGAGACCGGACGCAACTATGGCTACACCTTC
CASSQETGRNYGYTF
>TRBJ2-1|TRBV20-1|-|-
TGCAGTGCTCTCGGGGCTAGTAGTCGTTCCTACAATGAGCAGTTCTTC
CSALGASSRSYNEQFF
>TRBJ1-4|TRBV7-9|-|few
TGTGCCAGCAGCCGGGACTTGAGGGATGAAAAACTGTTTTTT
CASSRDLRDEKLFF
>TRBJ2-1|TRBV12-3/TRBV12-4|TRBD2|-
TGTGCCAGCAGTCTAACTAGCGGAGCTGGCAATGAGCAGTTCTTC
CASSLTSGAGNEQFF
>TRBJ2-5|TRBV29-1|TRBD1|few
TGCAGCGGGACATCAGGGCAGGGACAGGAGACCCAGTACTTC
CSGTSGQGQETQYF
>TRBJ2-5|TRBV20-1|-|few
TGCAGTGCTGATGGACAGCGATCTAAGACCCAGTACTTC
CSADGQRSKTQYF
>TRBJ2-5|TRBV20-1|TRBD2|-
TGCAGTGCTCCCGGCGGGGGGACCCAGTACTTC
CSAPGGGTQYF
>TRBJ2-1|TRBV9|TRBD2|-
TGTGCCAGCAGCGTAACCATAGCGGGAGTGTCATACAATGAGCAGTTCTTC
CASSVTIAGVSYNEQFF
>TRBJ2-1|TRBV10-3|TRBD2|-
TGTGCCTTCAGTTTAATTAGGACTAGCGGGAGCTACTACAATGAGCAGTTCTTC
CAFSLIRTSGSYYNEQFF
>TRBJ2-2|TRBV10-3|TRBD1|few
TGTGCCATCAGCCAATCCGGGACAGGGACCATCGGGGAGCTGTTTTTT
CAISQSGTGTIGELFF
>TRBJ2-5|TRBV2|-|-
TGTGCCAGCAAGGACTACACGAACCAAGAGACCCAGTACTTC
CASKDYTNQETQYF
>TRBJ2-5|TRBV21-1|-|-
TGTGCCAGCAGCAAAAAGGGACTAGCGGGAGGGCGAGAGACCCAGTACTTC
CASSKKGLAGGRETQYF
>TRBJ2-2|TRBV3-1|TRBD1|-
TGTGCCAGCAGAACCCTCGGACAGGGGTACACCGGGGAGCTGTTTTTT
CASRTLGQGYTGELFF
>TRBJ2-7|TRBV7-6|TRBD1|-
TGTGCCAGCAGCTTGGACGGGACAGGGGGCTACGAGCAGTACTTC
CASSLDGTGGYEQYF
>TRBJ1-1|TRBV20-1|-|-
TGCAGTGCCCCCACCGGACGGGCGAACACTGAAGCTTTCTTT
CSAPTGRANTEAFF